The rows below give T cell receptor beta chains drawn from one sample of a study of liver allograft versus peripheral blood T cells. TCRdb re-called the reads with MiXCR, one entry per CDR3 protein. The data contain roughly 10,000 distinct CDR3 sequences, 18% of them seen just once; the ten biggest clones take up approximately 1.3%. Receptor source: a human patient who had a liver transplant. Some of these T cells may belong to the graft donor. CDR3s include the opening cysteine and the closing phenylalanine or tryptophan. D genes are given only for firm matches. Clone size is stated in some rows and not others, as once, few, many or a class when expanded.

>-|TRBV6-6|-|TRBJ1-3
CASSYSGRGSGNTIYF
TGTGCCAGCAGTTACTCGGGACGGGGCTCTGGAAACACCATATATTTT
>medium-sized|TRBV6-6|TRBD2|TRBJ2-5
CASSYSSSGTQETQYF
TGTGCCAGCAGTTACTCGTCTAGCGGGACCCAAGAGACCCAGTACTTC
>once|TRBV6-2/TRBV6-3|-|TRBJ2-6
CASSYSAGRTYRANVLTF
TGTGCCAGCAGTTACTCGGCAGGGAGAACTTATAGGGCCAACGTCCTGACTTTC
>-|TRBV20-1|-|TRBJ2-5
CSARDARETQYF
TGCAGTGCTAGAGATGCCCGGGAGACCCAGTACTTC
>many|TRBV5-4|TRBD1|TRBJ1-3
CASSLGSYRGNSGNTIYF
TGTGCCAGCAGCTTGGGCTCCTACAGGGGCAACTCTGGAAACACCATATATTTT
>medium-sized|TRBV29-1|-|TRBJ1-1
CSVIGGSGATEAFF
TGCAGCGTTATTGGGGGCTCTGGCGCTACTGAAGCTTTCTTT
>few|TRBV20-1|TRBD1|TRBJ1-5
CSASSPGQAPLNNQPQHF
TGCAGTGCTAGTTCCCCAGGACAGGCGCCGCTAAACAATCAGCCCCAGCATTTT
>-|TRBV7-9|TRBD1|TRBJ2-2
CASSPGTANTGELFF
TGTGCCAGCAGCCCCGGGACAGCGAACACCGGGGAGCTGTTTTTT
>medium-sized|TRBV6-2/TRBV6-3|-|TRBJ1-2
CATRFYGYTF
TGTGCCACCCGCTTCTATGGCTACACCTTC
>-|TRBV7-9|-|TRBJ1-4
CASSSATNEKLFF
TGTGCCAGCAGCTCTGCAACTAATGAAAAACTGTTTTTT
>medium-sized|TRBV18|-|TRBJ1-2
CASSPPGDPYGYTF
TGTGCCAGCTCACCCCCCGGGGACCCCTATGGCTACACCTTC
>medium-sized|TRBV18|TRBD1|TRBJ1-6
CASSPATGIGSPLHF
TGTGCCAGCTCACCCGCGACAGGGATTGGTTCACCCCTCCACTTT
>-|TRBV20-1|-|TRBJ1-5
CSAGGSHSNQPQHF
TGCAGTGCTGGGGGTTCCCATAGCAATCAGCCCCAGCATTTT
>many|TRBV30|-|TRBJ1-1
CAWSVRGDTEAFF
TGTGCCTGGAGTGTACGGGGGGACACTGAAGCTTTCTTT
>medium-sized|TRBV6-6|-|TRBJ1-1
CASSYDRSAFF
TGTGCCAGCAGTTACGACAGGTCGGCTTTCTTT
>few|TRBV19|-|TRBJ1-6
CASSIGEYSPLHF
TGTGCCAGTAGTATCGGGGAATATTCACCCCTCCACTTT
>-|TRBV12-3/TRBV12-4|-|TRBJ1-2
CASSLGTYGYTF
TGTGCCAGCAGTCTGGGAACCTATGGCTACACCTTC
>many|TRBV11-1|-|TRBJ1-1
CASSSQLGPSTFF
TGTGCCAGCAGCTCCCAGTTAGGTCCTTCGACTTTCTTT
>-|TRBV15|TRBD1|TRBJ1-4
CATSRDLAGGAPNEKLFF
TGTGCCACCAGCAGAGATCTGGCAGGGGGAGCCCCTAATGAAAAACTGTTTTTT
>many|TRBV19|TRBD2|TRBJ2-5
CASAKRGSAETQYF
TGTGCCAGTGCCAAGCGGGGCTCTGCAGAGACCCAGTACTTC
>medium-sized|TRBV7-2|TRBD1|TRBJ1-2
CASSHGQAYGYTF
TGTGCCAGCAGCCACGGACAGGCCTATGGCTACACCTTC
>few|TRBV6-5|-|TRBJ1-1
CASRSGGASGNTEAFF
TGTGCCAGCAGGTCCGGGGGCGCATCCGGGAACACTGAAGCTTTCTTT
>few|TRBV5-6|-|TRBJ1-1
CASSLGPDLKAFF
TGTGCCAGCAGCTTGGGGCCGGACCTTAAAGCTTTCTTT
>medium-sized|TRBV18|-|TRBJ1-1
CASSPQENTEAFF
TGTGCCAGCTCACCACAAGAGAACACTGAAGCTTTCTTT
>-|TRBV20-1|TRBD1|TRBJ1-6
CSARGQGGNSPLHF
TGCAGTGCTAGAGGACAGGGAGGTAATTCACCCCTCCACTTT
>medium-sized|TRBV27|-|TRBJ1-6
CASSGHEGKGSYNSPLHF
TGTGCCAGCAGTGGGCATGAGGGAAAGGGCTCCTATAATTCACCCCTCCACTTT
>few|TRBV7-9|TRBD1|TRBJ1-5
CASSPLDRGGSNQPQHF
TGTGCCAGCAGCCCACTTGACAGGGGAGGGAGCAATCAGCCCCAGCATTTT
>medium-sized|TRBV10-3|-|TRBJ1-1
CAIRPSGNTEAFF
TGTGCCATCAGACCTTCTGGGAACACTGAAGCTTTCTTT
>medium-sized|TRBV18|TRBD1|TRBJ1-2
CASSPPGQGRMSNYGYTF
TGTGCCAGCTCACCCCCGGGACAGGGAAGGATGTCCAACTATGGCTACACCTTC
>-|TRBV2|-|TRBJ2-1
CASSAYNEQFF
TGTGCCAGCAGTGCCTACAATGAGCAGTTCTTC
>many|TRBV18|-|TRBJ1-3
CASSPLVGIGNTIYF
TGTGCCAGCTCACCCCTCGTAGGGATTGGAAACACCATATATTTT
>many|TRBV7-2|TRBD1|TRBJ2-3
CASSLDRRGLITDTQYF
TGTGCCAGCAGCTTAGATCGTAGGGGGCTCATCACAGATACGCAGTATTTT
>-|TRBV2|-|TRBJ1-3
CASRRMKNTIYF
TGTGCCAGCAGACGGATGAAGAACACCATATATTTT
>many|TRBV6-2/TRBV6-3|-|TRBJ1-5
CASSYPWTYQPQHF
TGTGCCAGCAGTTACCCCTGGACCTATCAGCCCCAGCATTTT
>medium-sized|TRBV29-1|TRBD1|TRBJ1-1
CSVVRQGATEAFF
TGCAGCGTCGTAAGACAGGGGGCTACTGAAGCTTTCTTT
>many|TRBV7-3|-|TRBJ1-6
CASSPGMDSPLHF
TGTGCCAGCAGCCCTGGGATGGATTCACCCCTCCACTTT
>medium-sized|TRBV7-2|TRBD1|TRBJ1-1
CASSLATGAMGEAFF
TGTGCCAGCAGCTTAGCGACAGGGGCGATGGGTGAAGCTTTCTTT
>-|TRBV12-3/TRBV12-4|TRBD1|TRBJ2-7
CASRRQGDSYEQYF
TGTGCCAGCAGGCGACAGGGGGACTCGTACGAGCAGTACTTC
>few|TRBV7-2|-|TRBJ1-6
CASSLNAQSNSPLHF
TGTGCCAGCAGCTTAAACGCCCAATCTAATTCACCCCTCCACTTT
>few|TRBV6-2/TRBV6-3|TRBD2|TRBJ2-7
CASSFGLAGGNSYEQYF
TGTGCCAGCAGTTTCGGACTAGCGGGGGGTAATTCGTACGAGCAGTACTTC
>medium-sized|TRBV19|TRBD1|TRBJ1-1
CASSIAPGQGNTEAFF
TGTGCCAGTAGTATAGCACCGGGACAGGGGAACACTGAAGCTTTCTTT
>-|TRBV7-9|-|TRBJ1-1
CASSEVQNTEAFF
TGTGCCAGCAGCGAGGTACAGAACACTGAAGCTTTCTTT
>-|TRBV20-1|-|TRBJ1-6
CSARDRARGNSPLHF
TGCAGTGCTAGAGATCGGGCCCGGGGGAATTCACCCCTCCACTTT
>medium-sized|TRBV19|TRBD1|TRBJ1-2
CASSISTGGYGYTF
TGTGCCAGTAGTATTTCGACAGGGGGCTATGGCTACACCTTC
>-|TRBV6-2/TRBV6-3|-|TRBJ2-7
CASTAWGPYEQYF
TGTGCCAGCACCGCCTGGGGCCCCTACGAGCAGTACTTC
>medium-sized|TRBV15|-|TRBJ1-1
CATSRDEAAVEAFF
TGTGCCACCAGCAGAGATGAGGCAGCCGTTGAAGCTTTCTTT
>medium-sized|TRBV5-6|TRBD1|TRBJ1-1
CASSFRTGRFHAEAFF
TGTGCCAGCAGCTTTCGGACAGGGCGCTTCCACGCTGAAGCTTTCTTT
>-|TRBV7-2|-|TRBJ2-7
CASSLRGYEQYF
TGTGCCAGCAGCCTTAGAGGGTACGAGCAGTACTTC
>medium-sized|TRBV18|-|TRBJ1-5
CASSPQEGQSNQPQHF
TGTGCCAGCTCACCACAGGAGGGGCAGAGCAATCAGCCCCAGCATTTT
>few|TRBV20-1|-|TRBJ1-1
CSASQGVDTEAFF
TGCAGTGCTTCACAGGGAGTTGACACTGAAGCTTTCTTT
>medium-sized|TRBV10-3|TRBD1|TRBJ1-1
CAIARGQGNTEAFF
TGTGCCATTGCCAGGGGACAGGGGAACACTGAAGCTTTCTTT
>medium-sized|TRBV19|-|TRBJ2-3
CASSRLGGTTDTQYF
TGTGCCAGTAGTCGGCTAGGCGGAACTACAGATACGCAGTATTTT
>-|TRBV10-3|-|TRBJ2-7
CAIRPGTDNYEQYF
TGTGCCATCAGGCCTGGGACTGACAACTACGAGCAGTACTTC
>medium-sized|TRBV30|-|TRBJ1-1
CAWSRRRGSEDFF
TGTGCCTGGAGTAGGCGCAGGGGTTCTGAGGATTTCTTT
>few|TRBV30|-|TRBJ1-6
CAWTRRVNSPLHF
TGTGCCTGGACGCGCAGGGTTAATTCACCCCTCCACTTT